This T cell receptor (beta chain) was documented in a study of PD-1 blockade in classical Hodgkin lymphoma. The assay was immunoSEQ multiplex PCR, and TCRdb's table has in-frame clones only and misses some. The repertoire holds about 75,000 clones, with about 92% as singletons. Note on this clone: What it binds is not known.

Trimming took off 1 base at V and 1 base at J, with 20 bases between the two ends. Germline-derived CDR1 and CDR2 are SGHAT and FQNNGV. The CDR3 length is 18 residues. Overall study results and limits: CD4+ TCR diversity climbed significantly by C4D1, unlike CD8+ TCR diversity.

Every patient experienced relapse after autologous stem cell transplantation, and brentuximab vedotin exposure varied. The V gene is TRBV11-2, the J gene TRBJ2-7; maybe TRBD1 (6 bases). Specimen: peripheral blood mononuclear cells (PBMCs), collected at baseline. The TCR comes from a human donor with classical Hodgkin lymphoma. The CDR3 protein is CASSLGQAALSHSYEQYF. CDR3 in DNA: TGTGCCAGCAGCTTAGGACAGGCCGCTCTGTCCCATTCCTACGAGCAGTACTTC.